These 2 T cell receptor beta chains share one sample of origin, sequenced in a study of CD8 T cells in Susac syndrome (dated by TCRdb to between 2017 and 2020). Receptor libraries were prepared by the immunoSEQ multiplex PCR assay. RNA was extracted with the RNeasy kit and roughly 0.5 to 1 ug was reverse transcribed using random hexamers. Using fastp at Q25 and MiXCR, TCRdb reprocessed the public reads and kept productive beta chains. Rows matching on CDR3 protein sequence are summarized as one entry with the most common DNA and genes. The table for this sample lists about 150,000 distinct CDR3 sequences; roughly 95% of them were counted only once. The ten largest clones capture about 0.12% of the sample. The source material was CD4+ T cells from PBMCs. These receptors were collected from a human donor with Susac syndrome.

DNA for the CDR3: TGTGCCAGCACCTCTCTGGACAGGGGCTACGAGCAGTACTTC. Translated: CASTSLDRGYEQYF. This chain joins TRBV6-6 and TRBJ2-7, with 9 bases fitting TRBD1. Per the germline V gene, CDR1 is MNHNY and CDR2 is SVGAGI (reference sequence). The CDR3 runs to 14 residues. V lost 7 bases and J lost 3; bases outside the gene matches: 7.

This clonotype has more than one count but fewer than ten. The V gene is TRBV3-1, the J gene TRBJ1-5, with D possibly matching TRBD1 (6 bases). Germline CDR1 LGHDT, CDR2 YNNKEL (reference sequence). Trimming took 6 bases from V and 2 from J, leaving 11 bases between them. The CDR3 sequence is 14 residues long. CDR3: CASSQGRGNQPQHF. The DNA of the CDR3 is TGTGCCAGCAGTCAGGGGAGAGGCAATCAGCCCCAGCATTTT.